The clone carrying this TCR beta chain was observed a handful of times. The length of the CDR3 is 14 residues. Germline loops: CDR1 MDHEN, CDR2 SYDVKM. Trimming took 5 bases from V and 4 from J; bases not matched to a gene: 6. The investigators reverse transcribed all of the isolated RNA, so they sequenced expressed TCRB transcripts. The protocol was immunoSEQ multiplex PCR, while the TCRdb copy is restricted to in-frame clones and leaves out a portion. The top ten clones hold 0.6% to 0.8% of a sample with about 130,000 clones, 7% to 10% of them seen once. The sample belongs to a study of beta chain features in type 1 diabetes.

Sequencing was done on a sample of central memory CD4+ T cells from blood. The chain is built from TRBV28 and TRBJ1-2, with 8 positions matching TRBD1. The TCR sequence derives from a man in his late teens or twenties in good health. The CDR3 spells CASSHETGGYGYTF. CDR3 in DNA: TGTGCCAGCAGTCACGAAACAGGGGGCTATGGCTACACCTTC.